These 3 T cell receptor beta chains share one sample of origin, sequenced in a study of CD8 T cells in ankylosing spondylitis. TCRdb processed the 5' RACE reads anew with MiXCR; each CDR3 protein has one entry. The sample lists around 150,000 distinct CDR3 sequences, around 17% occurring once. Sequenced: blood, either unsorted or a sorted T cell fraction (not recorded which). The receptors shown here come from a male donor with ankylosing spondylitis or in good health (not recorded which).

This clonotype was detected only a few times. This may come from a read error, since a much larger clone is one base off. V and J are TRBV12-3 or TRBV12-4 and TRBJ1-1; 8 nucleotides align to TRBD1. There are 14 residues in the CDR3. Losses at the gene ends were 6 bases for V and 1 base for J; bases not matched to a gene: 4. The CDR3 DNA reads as TGTGCCAGCAGGTTTGGACAGGGGAACACTGAAGCTTTCTTT. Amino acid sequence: CASRFGQGNTEAFF.

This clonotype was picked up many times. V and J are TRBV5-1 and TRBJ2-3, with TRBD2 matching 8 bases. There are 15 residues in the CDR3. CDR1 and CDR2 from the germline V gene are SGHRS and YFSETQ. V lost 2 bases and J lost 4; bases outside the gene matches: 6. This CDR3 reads CASSFSGSASDTQYF. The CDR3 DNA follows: TGCGCCAGCAGCTTCAGCGGGAGCGCCTCAGATACGCAGTATTTT.

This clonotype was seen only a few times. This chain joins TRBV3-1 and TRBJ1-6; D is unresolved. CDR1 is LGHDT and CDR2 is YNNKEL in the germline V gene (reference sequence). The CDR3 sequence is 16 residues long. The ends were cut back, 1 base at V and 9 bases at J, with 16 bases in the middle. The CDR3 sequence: CASSQALTGFGSPLHF. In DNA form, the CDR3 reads TGTGCCAGCAGCCAAGCGTTGACGGGTTTTGGTTCACCCCTCCACTTT.